These 11 T cell receptor beta chains originate from one sample sequenced in a study of blood T cell repertoires in COVID-19. TCRdb's table, derived via immunoSEQ multiplex PCR, lists solely in-frame clones and lacks some. This table holds some 50,000 clones, roughly nine tenths found once. Sequenced material: peripheral blood. The source is a woman aged 70-85 years with active COVID-19.

Here the CDR3 reads CASSLTAGGRGNEQFF. CDR3 bases: TGTGCCAGCAGCTTAACCGCGGGAGGGCGGGGCAATGAGCAGTTCTTC. This chain links TRBV11-2 with TRBJ2-1; 9 bases line up with TRBD2. The J segment lost 6 bases and the V segment lost 2 bases, leaving 8 bases of the junction unmatched. The germline V gene has CDR1 SGHAT and CDR2 FQNNGV. This CDR3 has 16 amino acids.

This clone appeared a few times. The V and J genes are TRBV28 and TRBJ1-5; perhaps TRBD1 as D (5 bases). The CDR3 is 18 amino acids. The V and J ends lost 4 bases and 3 bases respectively, with 22 bases between them. Germline V gene data show CDR1 as MDHEN and CDR2 as SYDVKM. CDR3 residues: CASSSGQTNFGINQPQHF. CDR3 coding DNA: TGTGCCAGCAGTTCAGGACAAACTAACTTCGGCATCAATCAGCCCCAGCATTTT.

The rearrangement uses TRBV5-1 and TRBJ2-7, with 9 positions matching TRBD2. The CDR3 is 15 amino acids. From germline, CDR1 is SGHRS and CDR2 YFSETQ. V dropped 5 bases and J dropped 4; count of bases not matched to a gene: 10. The CDR3 DNA is TGCGCCAGCAGGTATACCCGACTAGCGGAGTACGAGCAGTACTTC. Translated: CASRYTRLAEYEQYF.

J is TRBJ2-5 and V is TRBV2; 9 nucleotides match TRBD2. V lost 2 bases and J lost 5; bases outside the gene matches: 6. Germline V gene data show CDR1 as SNHLY and CDR2 as FYNNEI. The CDR3 contains 15 residues. CDR3 protein: CASSEMAGGSETQYF. Written as DNA, the CDR3 is TGTGCCAGCAGTGAAATGGCGGGAGGGTCGGAGACCCAGTACTTC.

The chain uses TRBV4-1 and TRBJ2-7, with 15 bases that match TRBD2. Unmatched junction bases numbered 15, after V lost 3 bases and J lost 3 bases. The germline CDR1 and CDR2 sequences are MGHRA and YSYEKL. The length of the CDR3 is 20 residues. This CDR3 reads CASSHGRRLWTSGRVYEQYF. CDR3 bases: TGCGCCAGCAGCCACGGCCGCCGACTTTGGACTAGCGGGAGGGTCTACGAGCAGTACTTC.

The chain recombines TRBV5-8 with TRBJ1-1, with D possibly being TRBD1 (6 bases). The V end lost 5 bases, the J end lost 3 bases, and 14 bases lay between the germline ends. Germline V lookup: CDR1 SGHTS, CDR2 YDEGEE. The CDR3 is made up of 14 amino acids. CDR3 sequence (DNA): TGTGCCAGCAGTTCCGGGAGGGGGGACACTGAAGCTTTCTTT. It encodes CASSSGRGDTEAFF.

The V call is TRBV5-1, the J call TRBJ2-7, with TRBD2 identical over 10 bases. J was trimmed by 7 bases and V by 2 bases; bases with no gene match: 9. In germline, CDR1 is SGHRS, CDR2 YFSETQ. The CDR3 runs 15 residues. CDR3 nucleotides: TGCGCCAGCAGCTTTGGGACTAGCGCGCCGGGGGAGCAGTACTTC. Its translation is CASSFGTSAPGEQYF.

The chain joins TRBV12-3 or TRBV12-4 to TRBJ1-2; D is undetermined. This CDR3 region has 13 residues. V lost 3 bases and J 6 bases, leaving 11 bases between the germline ends. The CDR3 here is CASSFLFEDGYTF. CDR3 coding DNA: TGTGCCAGCAGTTTTTTGTTTGAGGATGGCTACACCTTC.

The gene calls are TRBV9 and TRBJ2-7, with 7 bases fitting TRBD1. This CDR3 has 13 residues. Trimming removed 3 bases from V and 3 bases from J; junction bases left unmatched: 3. The V gene's germline CDR1 is SGDLS and CDR2 YYNGEE. The CDR3 sequence is CASSAGQIYEQYF. The CDR3 bases are TGTGCCAGCAGCGCGGGACAGATCTACGAGCAGTACTTC.

The rearrangement joins TRBV6-6 to TRBJ2-1; 11 bases agree with TRBD2. This CDR3 region has 21 residues. The V segment lost 5 bases and the J segment 6 bases; nucleotides outside the gene matches: 24. Germline V lookup: CDR1 MNHNY, CDR2 SVGAGI (reference sequence). The CDR3 sequence is CASSPRGAGTSGPNTFNEQFF. The CDR3 bases are TGTGCCAGCAGTCCCCGGGGAGCCGGGACTAGCGGCCCCAATACCTTCAATGAGCAGTTCTTC.

This clone has just one count. The V call is TRBV4-2, the J call TRBJ2-3; D not resolved. Germline loops: CDR1 LGHNA, CDR2 YNFKEQ. V gave up 0 bases and J gave up 1 base, with 11 bases separating them. This CDR3 contains 16 residues. The CDR3 region has the DNA TGTGCCAGCAGCCAAGATCCCAAGCTAGGCACAGATACGCAGTATTTT. Translating gives CASSQDPKLGTDTQYF.